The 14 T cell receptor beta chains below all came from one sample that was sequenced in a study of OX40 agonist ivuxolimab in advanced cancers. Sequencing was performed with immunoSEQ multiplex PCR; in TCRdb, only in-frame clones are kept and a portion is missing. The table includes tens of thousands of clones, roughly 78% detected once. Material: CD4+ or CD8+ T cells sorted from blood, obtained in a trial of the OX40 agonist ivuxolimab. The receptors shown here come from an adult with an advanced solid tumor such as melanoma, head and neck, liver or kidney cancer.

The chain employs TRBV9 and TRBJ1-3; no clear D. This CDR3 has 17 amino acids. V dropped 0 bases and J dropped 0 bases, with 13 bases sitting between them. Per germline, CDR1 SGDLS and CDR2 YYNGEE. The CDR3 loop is CASSVEVATSSGNTIYF. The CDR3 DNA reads TGTGCCAGCAGCGTAGAAGTGGCGACGAGCTCTGGAAACACCATATATTTT.

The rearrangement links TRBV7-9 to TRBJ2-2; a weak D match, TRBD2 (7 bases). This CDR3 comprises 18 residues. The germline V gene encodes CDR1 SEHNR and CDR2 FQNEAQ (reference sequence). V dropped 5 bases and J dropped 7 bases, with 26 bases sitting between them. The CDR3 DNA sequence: TGTGCCAGCAGCGGCGGGGGCAAGTATCCCCTTAGGATCGGGGAGCTGTTTTTT. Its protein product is CASSGGGKYPLRIGELFF.

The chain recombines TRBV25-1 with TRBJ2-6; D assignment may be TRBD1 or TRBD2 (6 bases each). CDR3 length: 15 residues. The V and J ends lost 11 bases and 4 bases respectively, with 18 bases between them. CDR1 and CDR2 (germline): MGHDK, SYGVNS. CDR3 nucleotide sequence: TGTGCCGGCCGACTAGGGGGGACCGGGGCCAACGTCCTGACTTTC. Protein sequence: CAGRLGGTGANVLTF.

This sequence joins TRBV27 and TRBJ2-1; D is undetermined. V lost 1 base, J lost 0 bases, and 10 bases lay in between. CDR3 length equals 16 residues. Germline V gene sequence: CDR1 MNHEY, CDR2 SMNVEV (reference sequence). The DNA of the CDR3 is TGTGCCAGCAGTTTATTTGTCCGGAGCTCCTACAATGAGCAGTTCTTC. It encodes CASSLFVRSSYNEQFF.

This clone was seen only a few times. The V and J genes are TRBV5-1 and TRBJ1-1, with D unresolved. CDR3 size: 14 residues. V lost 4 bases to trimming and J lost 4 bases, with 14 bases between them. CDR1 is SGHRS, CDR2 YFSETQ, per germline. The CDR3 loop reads CASSTGDLVTEAFF. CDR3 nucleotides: TGCGCCAGCAGCACCGGGGATCTTGTCACTGAAGCTTTCTTT.

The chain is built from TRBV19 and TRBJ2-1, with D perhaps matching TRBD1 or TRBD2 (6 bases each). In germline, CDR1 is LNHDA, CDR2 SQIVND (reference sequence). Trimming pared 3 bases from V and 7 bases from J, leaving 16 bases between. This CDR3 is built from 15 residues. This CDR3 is CASSMTGGAGNEQFF. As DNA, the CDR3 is TGTGCCAGTAGTATGACTGGGGGCGCGGGGAATGAGCAGTTCTTC.

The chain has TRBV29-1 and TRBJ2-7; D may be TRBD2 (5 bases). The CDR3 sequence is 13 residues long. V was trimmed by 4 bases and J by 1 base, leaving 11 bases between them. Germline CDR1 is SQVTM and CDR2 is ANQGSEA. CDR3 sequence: CSVGGIGSYEQYF. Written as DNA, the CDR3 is TGCAGCGTTGGAGGGATCGGGTCCTACGAGCAGTACTTC.

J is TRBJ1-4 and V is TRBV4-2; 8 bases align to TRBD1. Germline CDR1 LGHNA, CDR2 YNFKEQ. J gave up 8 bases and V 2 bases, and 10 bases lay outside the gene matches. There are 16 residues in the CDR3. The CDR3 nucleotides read TGTGCCAGCAGCCAATTCGACCAGGGGGCGCAAGAAAAACTGTTTTTT. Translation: CASSQFDQGAQEKLFF.

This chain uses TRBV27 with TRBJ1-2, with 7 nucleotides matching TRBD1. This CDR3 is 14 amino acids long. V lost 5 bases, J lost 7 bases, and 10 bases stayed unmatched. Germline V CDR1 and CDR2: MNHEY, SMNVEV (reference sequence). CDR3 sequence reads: CASSRGQLARGYTF. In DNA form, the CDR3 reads TGTGCCAGCAGTAGGGGACAGCTGGCGCGTGGCTACACCTTC.

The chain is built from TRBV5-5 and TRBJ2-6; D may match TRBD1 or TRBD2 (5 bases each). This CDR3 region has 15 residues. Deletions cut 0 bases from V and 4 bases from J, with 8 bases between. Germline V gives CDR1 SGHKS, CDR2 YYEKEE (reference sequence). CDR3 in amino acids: CASSLAGTGANVLTF. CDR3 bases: TGTGCCAGCAGCTTGGCAGGGACCGGGGCCAACGTCCTGACTTTC.

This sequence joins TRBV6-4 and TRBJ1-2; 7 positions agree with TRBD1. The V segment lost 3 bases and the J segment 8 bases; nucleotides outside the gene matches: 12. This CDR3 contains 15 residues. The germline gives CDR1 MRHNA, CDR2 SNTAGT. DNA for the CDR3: TGTGCCAGCAGTGATATAGGCAGGGGGAAAGGAGGCTACACCTTC. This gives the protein CASSDIGRGKGGYTF.

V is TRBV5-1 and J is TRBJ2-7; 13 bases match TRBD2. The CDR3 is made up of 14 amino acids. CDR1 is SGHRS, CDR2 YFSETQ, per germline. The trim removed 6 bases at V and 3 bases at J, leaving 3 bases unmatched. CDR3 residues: CASMRTSGSYEQYF. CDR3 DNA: TGCGCCAGCATGCGGACTAGCGGGAGCTACGAGCAGTACTTC.

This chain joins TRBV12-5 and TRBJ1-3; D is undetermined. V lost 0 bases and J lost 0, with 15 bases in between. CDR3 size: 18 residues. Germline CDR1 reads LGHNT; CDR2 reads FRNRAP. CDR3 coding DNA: TGTGCTAGTGGTTTGGTAACCGCAGGACGTTACTCTGGAAACACCATATATTTT. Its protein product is CASGLVTAGRYSGNTIYF.

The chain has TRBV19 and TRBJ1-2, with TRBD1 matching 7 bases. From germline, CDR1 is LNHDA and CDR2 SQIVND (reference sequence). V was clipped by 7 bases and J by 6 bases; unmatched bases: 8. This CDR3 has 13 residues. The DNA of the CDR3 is TGTGCCAGTAACGTTGCAGGGACAGATGGCTACACCTTC. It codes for CASNVAGTDGYTF.